This passage covers 14 T cell receptor beta chains from one sample sequenced in a study of blood T cells in healthy people across ages. Primed by a sample-barcoded 5' primer and a J-beta primer mix, a second PCR proceeded for about 7 to 11 cycles. TCRdb analysed the 5' RACE reads with MiXCR anew, one entry per CDR3 protein. The repertoire consists of about 640,000 distinct CDR3 sequences, with about 53% occurring once and the leading ten covering roughly 34%. The sample was blood. The origin of the receptors is a man in his sixties in good health.

The V and J genes are TRBV28 and TRBJ1-5; 10 bases map to TRBD1. The CDR3 sequence is 14 residues long. Germline V gene data show CDR1 as MDHEN and CDR2 as SYDVKM. V dropped 4 bases and J dropped 7; count of bases not matched to a gene: 4. This CDR3 is CASSSGTGVQPQHF. The CDR3 bases are TGTGCCAGCAGTTCCGGGACAGGGGTCCAGCCCCAGCATTTT.

V gene TRBV5-1 combines with J gene TRBJ2-5, with D maybe TRBD1 (5 bases). Germline CDR1 SGHRS, CDR2 YFSETQ. This CDR3 is built from 16 residues. V gave up 4 bases and J gave up 0 bases, with 16 bases separating them. The CDR3 is CASSPQGGPDQETQYF. CDR3 coding DNA: TGCGCCAGCAGCCCTCAGGGCGGCCCTGACCAAGAGACCCAGTACTTC.

This chain connects TRBV15 to TRBJ1-4; D uncertain. CDR1 LNHNV and CDR2 YYDKDF come from the germline V gene (reference sequence). CDR3 length: 14 residues. The ends were cut back, 0 bases at V and 4 bases at J, with 6 bases in the middle. CDR3 in DNA: TGTGCCACCAGCAGAGATCCCAGTAATGAAAAACTGTTTTTT. Translation: CATSRDPSNEKLFF.

The V gene is TRBV20-1, the J gene TRBJ2-1; 7 bases are shared with TRBD1. The CDR3 spans 14 residues. The V gene's germline CDR1 is DFQATT and CDR2 SNEGSKA (reference sequence). Trimming at V came to 1 base and at J to 7 bases, leaving 7 bases not matched to a gene. The CDR3 is CSARVPTGNNEQFF. The CDR3 DNA is TGCAGTGCTAGAGTCCCGACAGGGAATAATGAGCAGTTCTTC.

This clonotype turned up a few times. This chain joins TRBV15 and TRBJ2-7, with 9 bases identical to TRBD1. Per the germline V gene, CDR1 is LNHNV and CDR2 is YYDKDF (reference sequence). CDR3 length: 15 residues. V lost 1 base to trimming and J lost 4 bases; unmatched junction nucleotides: 5. DNA of the CDR3: TGTGCCACCAGCAGAGCCGGGACAGGGATTTACGAGCAGTACTTC. This gives the protein CATSRAGTGIYEQYF. Full variable domain (rest looked up from reference TRBV15 and TRBJ2-7): DAMVIQNPRYQVTQFGKPVTLSCSQTLNHNVMYWYQQKSSQAPKLLFHYYDKDFNNEADTPDNFQSRRPNTSFCFLDIRSPGLGDTAMYLCATSRAGTGIYEQYFGPGTRLTVT.

The chain joins TRBV20-1 to TRBJ2-1; 10 nucleotides match TRBD2. The CDR3 sequence is 14 residues long. Trimming at V came to 7 bases and at J to 6 bases, leaving 9 bases not matched to a gene. The V gene's germline CDR1 is DFQATT and CDR2 SNEGSKA (reference sequence). Here the CDR3 reads CSVGVERGGNEQFF. The CDR3 DNA is TGCAGTGTTGGAGTGGAGCGGGGGGGCAATGAGCAGTTCTTC.

Here the CDR3 reads CASWRGSNQPQHF. The CDR3 DNA reads as TGTGCCAGCTGGAGAGGGAGCAATCAGCCCCAGCATTTT. The chain joins TRBV6-1 to TRBJ1-5; D unresolved. CDR3 length: 13 residues. With 8 bases removed from V and 1 base from J, the gap between germline ends came to 9 bases. Germline CDR1 reads MNHNS; CDR2 reads SASEGT.

As for this clonotype: A junction boundary mismatches the germline segment, possibly from a read error. The chain couples TRBV6-1 to TRBJ2-5; no definite D call. Germline V gene sequence: CDR1 MNHNS, CDR2 SASEGT. The CDR3 is made up of 13 amino acids. The CDR3 loop is CASKVQIQEAQYF. The CDR3 DNA is TGTGCCAGCAAAGTACAGATACAAGAGGCCCAGTACTTC.

This clonotype came up once. This chain connects TRBV7-9 to TRBJ1-4; a possible D gene is TRBD1 (6 bases). V was cut by 5 bases and J by 4 bases, with 11 bases left in between. Germline CDR1 and CDR2: SEHNR and FQNEAQ (reference sequence). The CDR3 is made up of 14 amino acids. DNA for the CDR3: TGTGCCAGCAGCCGGGGGGGCGATAATGAAAAACTGTTTTTT. It specifies CASSRGGDNEKLFF.

The chain links TRBV6-2 or TRBV6-3 to TRBJ2-5; 7 nucleotides agree with TRBD1. CDR1 is MNHEY and CDR2 is SVGEGT in the germline V gene. The CDR3 extends over 12 amino acids. The junction had 7 bases not matched to a gene; V was cut back by 2 bases and J by 13 bases. CDR3 sequence reads: CASSYGDRDRYF. The CDR3 DNA follows: TGTGCCAGCAGTTACGGGGACCGGGACAGGTACTTC.

The chain has TRBV6-2 or TRBV6-3 and TRBJ2-1, with 14 bases identical to TRBD2. Germline V gives CDR1 MNHEY, CDR2 SVGEGT. Unmatched junction bases numbered 5, after V lost 6 bases and J lost 7 bases. The CDR3 spans 15 residues. The CDR3 sequence is CASSQGLAGGNEQFF. The CDR3 DNA reads as TGTGCCAGCAGCCAAGGACTAGCGGGGGGTAATGAGCAGTTCTTC.

This clonotype was seen a few times. The V and J genes are TRBV20-1 and TRBJ2-6; D gene uncertain. Looked up from germline, CDR1 is DFQATT and CDR2 is SNEGSKA (reference sequence). There are 12 residues in the CDR3. Trimming cost V 1 base and J 3 bases, with 1 base left between them. The CDR3: CSARVGANVLTF. CDR3 in DNA: TGCAGTGCTAGAGTTGGGGCCAACGTCCTGACTTTC.

The rearrangement links TRBV4-1 to TRBJ2-7; tentative D call: TRBD2 (6 bases). Germline V CDR1 and CDR2: MGHRA, YSYEKL. CDR3 length equals 18 residues. Trimming removed 4 bases from V and 10 bases from J, with 32 bases in between. CDR3 coding DNA: TGCGCCAGCAGCCCAGCCAAGGGGAGGACTGCAAGGGAGGTGGGTCAGTACTTC. Protein product: CASSPAKGRTAREVGQYF.

The chain recombines TRBV12-3 or TRBV12-4 with TRBJ2-3; 8 positions match TRBD2. The CDR3 length is 16 residues. The ends lost 6 bases at V and 0 bases at J; junction bases unmatched: 8. The CDR3 spells CASSIAGRLSTDTQYF. The CDR3 nucleotides are TGTGCCAGCAGCATAGCGGGGAGGCTTAGCACAGATACGCAGTATTTT.